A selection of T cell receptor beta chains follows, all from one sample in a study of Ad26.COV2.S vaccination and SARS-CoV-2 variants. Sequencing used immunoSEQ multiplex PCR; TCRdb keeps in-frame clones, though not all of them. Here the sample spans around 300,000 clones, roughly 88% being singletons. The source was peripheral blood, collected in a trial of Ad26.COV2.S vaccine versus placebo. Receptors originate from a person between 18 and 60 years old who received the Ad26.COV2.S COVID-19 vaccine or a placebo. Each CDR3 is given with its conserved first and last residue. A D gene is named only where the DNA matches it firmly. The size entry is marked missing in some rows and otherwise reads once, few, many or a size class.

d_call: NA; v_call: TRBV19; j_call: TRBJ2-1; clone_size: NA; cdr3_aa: CATAAGAYSYNEQFF; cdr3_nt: TGTGCCACCGCGGCCGGGGCCTACTCCTACAATGAGCAGTTCTTC
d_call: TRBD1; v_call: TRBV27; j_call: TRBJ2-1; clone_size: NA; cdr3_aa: CASSPRTGLDEQFF; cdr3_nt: TGTGCCAGCAGCCCCAGGACAGGGCTCGATGAGCAGTTCTTC
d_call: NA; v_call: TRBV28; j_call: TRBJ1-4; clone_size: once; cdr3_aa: CASSLYEGVGEKLFF; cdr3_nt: TGTGCCAGCAGTTTATATGAGGGAGTCGGTGAAAAACTGTTTTTT
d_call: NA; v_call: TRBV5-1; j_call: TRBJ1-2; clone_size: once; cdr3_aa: CASSLGEVGTSYGYTF; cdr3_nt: TGCGCCAGCAGCTTGGGAGAAGTGGGGACCTCCTATGGCTACACCTTC
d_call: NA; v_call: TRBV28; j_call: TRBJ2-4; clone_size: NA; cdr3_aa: CASSSGAESAKNIQYF; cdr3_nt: TGTGCCAGCAGTTCGGGGGCAGAAAGTGCCAAAAACATTCAGTACTTC
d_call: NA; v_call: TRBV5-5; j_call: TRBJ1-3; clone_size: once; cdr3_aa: CASSYDEAVYTIYF; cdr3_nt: TGTGCCAGCAGCTATGACGAGGCGGTATACACCATATATTTT
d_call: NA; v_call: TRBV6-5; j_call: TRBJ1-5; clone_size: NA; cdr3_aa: CASKLGVGQPQHF; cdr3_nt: TGTGCCAGCAAACTGGGAGTCGGACAGCCCCAGCATTTT
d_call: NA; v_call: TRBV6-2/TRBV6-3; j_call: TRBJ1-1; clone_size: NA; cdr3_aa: CASSPQDTEAFF; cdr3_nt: TGTGCCAGCAGTCCGCAAGACACTGAAGCTTTCTTT
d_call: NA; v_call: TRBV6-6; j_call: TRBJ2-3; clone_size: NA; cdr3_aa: CASRPGAGGSTDTQYF; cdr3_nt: TGTGCCAGCAGACCGGGGGCAGGGGGTTCCACAGATACGCAGTATTTT
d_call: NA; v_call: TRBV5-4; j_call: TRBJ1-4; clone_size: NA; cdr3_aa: CASSQTGQGKATNEKLFF; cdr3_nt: TGTGCCAGCTCTCAGACGGGTCAGGGGAAAGCAACTAATGAAAAACTGTTTTTT
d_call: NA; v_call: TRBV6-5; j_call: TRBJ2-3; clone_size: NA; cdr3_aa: CASKGGGTDTQYF; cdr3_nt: TGTGCCAGCAAAGGCGGGGGCACAGATACGCAGTATTTT
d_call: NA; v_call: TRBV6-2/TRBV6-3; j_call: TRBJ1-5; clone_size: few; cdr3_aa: CATSLQDLNQPQHF; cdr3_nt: TGTGCCACCAGCCTACAAGACCTCAATCAGCCCCAGCATTTT
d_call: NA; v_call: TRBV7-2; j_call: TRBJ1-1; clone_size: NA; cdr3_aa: CASSLALGVRAFF; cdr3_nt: TGTGCCAGCAGCTTAGCGCTCGGGGTAAGGGCTTTCTTT
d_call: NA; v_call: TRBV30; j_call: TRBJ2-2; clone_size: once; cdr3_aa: CAWGKGEPDTGELFF; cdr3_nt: TGTGCCTGGGGGAAGGGGGAACCAGACACCGGGGAGCTGTTTTTT
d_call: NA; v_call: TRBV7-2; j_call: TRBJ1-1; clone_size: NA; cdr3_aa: CASGYTEAFF; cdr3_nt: TGTGCCAGCGGGTACACTGAAGCTTTCTTT
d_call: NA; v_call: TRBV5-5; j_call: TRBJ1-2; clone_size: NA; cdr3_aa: CASSSPAGEGHYGYTF; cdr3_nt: TGTGCCAGCAGCTCCCCCGCAGGGGAGGGACACTATGGCTACACCTTC
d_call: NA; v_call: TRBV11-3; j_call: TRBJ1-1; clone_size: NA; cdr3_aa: CASSPPWGRRGGINF; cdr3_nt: TGTGCCAGCAGCCCTCCGTGGGGGCGCCGCGGGGGGATAAATTTT
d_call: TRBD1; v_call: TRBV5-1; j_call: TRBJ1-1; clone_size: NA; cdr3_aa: CASSGTGGEGTEAFF; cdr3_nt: TGCGCCAGCAGCGGGACAGGGGGCGAGGGCACTGAAGCTTTCTTT
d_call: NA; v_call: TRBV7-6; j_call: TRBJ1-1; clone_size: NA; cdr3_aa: CASRGGRGTEAFF; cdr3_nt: TGTGCCAGCAGGGGAGGGCGAGGGACTGAAGCTTTCTTT
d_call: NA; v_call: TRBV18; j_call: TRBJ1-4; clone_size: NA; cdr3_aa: CASSPQGGGVEKLFF; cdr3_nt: TGTGCCAGCTCACCACAGGGAGGGGGAGTTGAAAAACTGTTTTTT
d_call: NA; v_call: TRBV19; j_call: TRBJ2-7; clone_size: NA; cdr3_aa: CASSIGLQSEQYF; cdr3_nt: TGTGCCAGTAGTATAGGTCTCCAGTCCGAGCAGTACTTC
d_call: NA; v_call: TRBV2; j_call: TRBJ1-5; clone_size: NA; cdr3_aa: CASGADSNQPQHF; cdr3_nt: TGTGCCTCCGGGGCCGATAGCAATCAGCCCCAGCATTTT
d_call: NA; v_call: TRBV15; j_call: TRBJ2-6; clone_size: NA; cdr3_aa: CATGPSGANVLTF; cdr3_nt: TGTGCCACTGGACCTTCTGGGGCCAACGTCCTGACTTTC
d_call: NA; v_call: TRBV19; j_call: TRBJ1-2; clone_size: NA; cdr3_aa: CASTSRVGGYTF; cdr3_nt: TGTGCCAGTACATCGAGGGTGGGAGGCTACACCTTC
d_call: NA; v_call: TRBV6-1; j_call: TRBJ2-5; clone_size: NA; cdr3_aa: CASSEGQGRRETQYF; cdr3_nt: TGTGCCAGCAGTGAAGGGCAGGGAAGGCGAGAGACCCAGTACTTC
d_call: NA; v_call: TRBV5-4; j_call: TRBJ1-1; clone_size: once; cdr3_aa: CASSPFYGGGTEAFF; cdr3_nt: TGTGCCAGCAGCCCTTTTTATGGAGGTGGCACTGAAGCTTTCTTT
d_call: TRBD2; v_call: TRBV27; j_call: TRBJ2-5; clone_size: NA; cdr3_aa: CASSFGTRAGETQYF; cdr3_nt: TGTGCCAGCAGTTTCGGGACTAGGGCAGGGGAGACCCAGTACTTC
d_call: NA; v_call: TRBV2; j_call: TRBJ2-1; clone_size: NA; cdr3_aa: CASPCGGEYNEQFF; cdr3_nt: TGTGCCAGCCCTTGCGGGGGCGAATACAATGAGCAGTTCTTC
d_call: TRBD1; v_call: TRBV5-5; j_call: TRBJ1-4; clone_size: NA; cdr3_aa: CASSSGQGGYATNEKLFF; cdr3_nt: TGTGCCAGCAGCTCTGGACAGGGTGGCTACGCAACTAATGAAAAACTGTTTTTT
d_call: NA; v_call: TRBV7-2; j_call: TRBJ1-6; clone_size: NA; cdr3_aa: CASSGQLYSPLHF; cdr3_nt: TGTGCCAGCAGCGGACAGCTTTATTCACCCCTCCACTTT
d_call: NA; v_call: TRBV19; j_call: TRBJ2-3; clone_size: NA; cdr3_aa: CASSNRPTPTDTQYF; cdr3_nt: TGTGCCAGTAGTAACCGACCCACTCCCACAGATACGCAGTATTTT
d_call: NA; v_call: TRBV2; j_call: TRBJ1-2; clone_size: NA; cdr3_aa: CASTRGQGYGYTF; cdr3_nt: TGTGCCAGCACCAGGGGCCAGGGCTATGGCTACACCTTC
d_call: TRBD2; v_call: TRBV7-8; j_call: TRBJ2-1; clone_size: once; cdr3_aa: CASSLETGGYNEQFF; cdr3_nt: TGTGCCAGCAGCTTAGAGACGGGAGGCTACAATGAGCAGTTCTTC
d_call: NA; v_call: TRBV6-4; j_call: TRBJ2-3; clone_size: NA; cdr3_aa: CASSDSAGTDTQYF; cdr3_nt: TGTGCCAGCAGTGACTCAGCGGGCACAGATACGCAGTATTTT
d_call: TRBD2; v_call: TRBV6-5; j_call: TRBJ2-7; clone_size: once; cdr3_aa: CASREEDHYEQYF; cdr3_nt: TGTGCCAGCCGGGAGGAGGATCACTACGAGCAGTACTTC
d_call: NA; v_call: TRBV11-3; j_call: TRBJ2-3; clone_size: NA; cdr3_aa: CASSLRDILTDTQYF; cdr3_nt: TGTGCCAGCAGCTTAAGGGACATCCTCACAGATACGCAGTATTTT
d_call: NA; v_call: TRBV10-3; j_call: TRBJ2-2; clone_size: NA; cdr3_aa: CAISEPGHPNTGELFF; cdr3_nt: TGTGCCATCAGTGAGCCGGGACACCCTAACACCGGGGAGCTGTTTTTT
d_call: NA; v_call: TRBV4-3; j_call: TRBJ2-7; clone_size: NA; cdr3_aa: CASSLDSAQGYEQYF; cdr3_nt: TGCGCCAGCAGCCTAGACAGCGCCCAAGGCTACGAGCAGTACTTC
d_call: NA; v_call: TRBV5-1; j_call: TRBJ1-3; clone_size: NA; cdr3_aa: CASSLEVSGNTIYF; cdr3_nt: TGCGCCAGCAGCTTGGAAGTCTCTGGAAACACCATATATTTT
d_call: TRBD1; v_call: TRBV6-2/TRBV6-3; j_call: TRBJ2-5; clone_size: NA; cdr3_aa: CASSYLGQGAIQETQYF; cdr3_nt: TGTGCCAGCAGTTACCTCGGACAGGGGGCTATTCAAGAGACCCAGTACTTC
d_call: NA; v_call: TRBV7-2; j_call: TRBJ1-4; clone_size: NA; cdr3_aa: CASSLVGQVGEKLFF; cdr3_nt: TGTGCCAGCAGCTTAGTGGGCCAGGTTGGGGAAAAACTGTTTTTT
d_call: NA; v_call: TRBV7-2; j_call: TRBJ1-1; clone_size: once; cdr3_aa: CASSLGGATEAFF; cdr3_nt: TGTGCCAGCAGCTTGGGGGGCGCGACTGAAGCTTTCTTT
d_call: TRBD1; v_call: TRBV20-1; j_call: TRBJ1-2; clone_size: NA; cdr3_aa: CSASFPTRDRGYGYTF; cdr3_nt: TGCAGTGCTAGTTTCCCAACCCGGGACAGGGGGTATGGCTACACCTTC